The TCR beta chain under discussion was sequenced for a study of response to subunit inactivated influenza vaccine. Regarding the study as a whole: The authors proposed limited new T cell recruitment per seasonal influenza vaccination.

From the RT-PCR reads, TCRdb called clonotypes with MiXCR, one entry per CDR3 protein. The sample carries 560,000 or so distinct CDR3 sequences, 6% to 9% recorded once. The CDR3 has 15 amino acids. V was trimmed by 0 bases and J by 2 bases, leaving 11 bases between them. Germline V gene sequence: CDR1 SGHRS, CDR2 YFSETQ. A note on this clonotype: Its cognate antigen is unknown.

The starting material was PBMCs from blood, obtained less than 30 months after vaccination. The chain has TRBV5-1 and TRBJ1-1; maybe TRBD1 (5 bases). The source of this sequence is a man between 50 and 69 years old who received an inactivated influenza vaccine. Here the CDR3 reads CASSLEGRLNTEAFF. The DNA for the CDR3 is TGCGCCAGCAGCTTGGAGGGACGGCTAAACACTGAAGCTTTCTTT.